One sample yielded the 24 T cell receptor beta chains listed below, sequenced in a study of spatial heterogeneity in lung cancer. One entry per CDR3 protein results from TCRdb running MiXCR on the 5' RACE reads. Counted here are 51,000 or so distinct CDR3 sequences, roughly 7.4% occurring once; the ten biggest clones make up roughly 35%. The time point denotes: blood at routine non-recurrence follow-up after resection. Tumor, nontumor lung or frozen PBMC supplied whole RNA, sequenced without sorting. Sequenced here: PBMCs, sampled at follow-up. These TCRs come from a female donor with early-stage non-small cell lung cancer.

The rearrangement uses TRBV7-6 and TRBJ2-3; 9 nucleotides agree with TRBD2. This CDR3 has 19 residues. Germline V gene sequence: CDR1 SGHVS, CDR2 FNYEAQ. The ends lost 4 bases at V and 4 bases at J; junction bases unmatched: 18. The CDR3 reads CASSSPSGGPHLLADTQYF. The CDR3 DNA reads TGTGCCAGCAGCTCCCCCAGCGGGGGGCCCCACCTGCTCGCAGATACGCAGTATTTT.

V usage is TRBV12-3 or TRBV12-4 and J usage is TRBJ2-7, with 13 bases fitting TRBD2. This CDR3 comprises 16 residues. With 7 bases clipped from V and 0 bases from J, the junction kept 6 bases outside the gene matches. The chain's CDR3 is CASTPGLAGLSYEQYF. CDR3 bases: TGTGCCAGCACCCCGGGACTAGCGGGGCTCTCCTACGAGCAGTACTTC.

This clonotype turned up a few times. The V and J genes are TRBV6-2 or TRBV6-3 and TRBJ1-6; 10 bases fit TRBD1. The length of the CDR3 is 13 residues. CDR1 and CDR2 from the germline V gene are MNHEY and SVGEGT. The J segment lost 9 bases and the V segment lost 5 bases, leaving 1 base of the junction unmatched. DNA for the CDR3: TGTGCCAGCAGTGACAGGGGGCTTTCACCCCTCCACTTT. Amino acids: CASSDRGLSPLHF.

On this clonotype itself: A single base separates this from a much larger clone, so it may be a read error. The chain uses TRBV7-9 and TRBJ2-4; 9 bases fit TRBD1. Germline assignment: CDR1 SEHNR and CDR2 FQNEAQ (reference sequence). V was clipped by 7 bases and J by 10 bases; unmatched bases: 8. The CDR3 consists of 13 residues. CDR3 residues: CASNPDRGKIQYF. The CDR3, as DNA: TGTGCCAGCAACCCGGACAGGGGAAAGATTCAGTACTTC.

In its sample, this clonotype was seen a few times. The chain combines TRBV27 with TRBJ2-2; possibly TRBD2 for D (7 bases). Trimming stripped 2 bases from V and 4 bases from J, with 8 bases between. The germline V gene has CDR1 MNHEY and CDR2 SMNVEV (reference sequence). The CDR3 has 14 amino acids. The DNA of the CDR3 is TGTGCCAGCAGTTTAGCGGGGGCCACCGGGGAGCTGTTTTTT. It encodes CASSLAGATGELFF.

The chain is built from TRBV6-6 and TRBJ2-1; D not certain. The ends were cut back, 2 bases at V and 5 bases at J, with 10 bases in the middle. Per the germline V gene, CDR1 is MNHNY and CDR2 is SVGAGI (reference sequence). This CDR3 region has 14 residues. CDR3 in amino acids: CASSYLKTDNEQFF. In nucleotides, the CDR3 is TGTGCCAGCAGTTACCTCAAAACAGACAATGAGCAGTTCTTC.

This clonotype was seen at least ten times. This chain uses TRBV24-1 with TRBJ2-3; 9 positions match TRBD2. Germline loops: CDR1 KGHDR, CDR2 SFDVKD. The CDR3 loop spans 13 amino acids. V was clipped by 7 bases and J by 6 bases; unmatched bases: 4. CDR3 sequence: CATRSGGLDTQYF. CDR3 nucleotide sequence: TGTGCCACCAGGAGCGGGGGGTTGGATACGCAGTATTTT.

This clonotype occurred many times. The chain couples TRBV4-3 to TRBJ2-6; TRBD2 is a possible D gene (5 bases). V lost 2 bases and J lost 4, with 15 bases in between. This CDR3 comprises 17 residues. Per germline, CDR1 LGHNA and CDR2 YSLEER. The CDR3 region has the DNA TGCGCCAGCAGCCAAACCCCGGGGAGATCCGGGGCCAACGTCCTGACTTTC. Translating it yields CASSQTPGRSGANVLTF.

The chain recombines TRBV5-1 with TRBJ2-6, with 11 bases fitting TRBD1. J gave up 0 bases and V 3 bases, and 14 bases lay outside the gene matches. This CDR3 contains 21 residues. Germline V gives CDR1 SGHRS, CDR2 YFSETQ. The CDR3 protein is CASSYLPRGTGGDSGANVLTF. The CDR3 DNA follows: TGCGCCAGCAGCTACCTTCCCCGAGGGACAGGGGGTGACTCTGGGGCCAACGTCCTGACTTTC.

This clonotype appeared many times. The rearrangement uses TRBV20-1 and TRBJ1-5, with D unclear. Trimming pared 0 bases from V and 3 bases from J, leaving 6 bases between. There are 13 residues in the CDR3. Germline V lookup: CDR1 DFQATT, CDR2 SNEGSKA (reference sequence). The CDR3 protein is CSAREQYNQPQHF. In DNA form, the CDR3 reads TGCAGTGCTAGAGAACAGTACAATCAGCCCCAGCATTTT.

Many counts were recorded for this clonotype. This chain joins TRBV28 and TRBJ1-6; a weak D match, TRBD1 (6 bases). Germline V gives CDR1 MDHEN, CDR2 SYDVKM. V was clipped by 0 bases and J by 8 bases, with 8 bases between them. The CDR3 is made up of 14 amino acids. The chain's CDR3 is CASSLWDRDSPLHF. CDR3 nucleotide sequence: TGTGCCAGCAGTTTATGGGACAGAGATTCACCCCTCCACTTT.

The J gene is TRBJ2-3, the V gene TRBV29-1; 7 nucleotides align to TRBD2. The junction had 2 bases not matched to a gene; V was cut back by 6 bases and J by 2 bases. Germline V gene sequence: CDR1 SQVTM, CDR2 ANQGSEA. This CDR3 spans 12 amino acids. The chain's CDR3 is CSVGGSTDTQYF. CDR3 bases: TGCAGCGTGGGGGGGTCCACAGATACGCAGTATTTT.

This clonotype was detected ten times or more. This sequence joins TRBV3-2 and TRBJ1-5. TRBV3-2 corresponds to a pseudogene. This CDR3 comprises 20 residues. CDR3 residues: CASSHPGLMLVGAENQPQHF. The CDR3 coding sequence is TGTGCCAGCAGCCACCCGGGACTGATGCTGGTTGGGGCGGAAAATCAGCCCCAGCATTTT.

V gene TRBV6-2 or TRBV6-3 combines with J gene TRBJ1-5; weak D call: TRBD1 (5 bases). CDR1 is MNHEY, CDR2 SVGEGT, per germline. The CDR3 is 14 residues long. V was pared by 7 bases and J by 2 bases, with 12 bases between. The CDR3 DNA follows: TGTGCCAGCATCTTGGGGGGGGGCAATCAGCCCCAGCATTTT. Its translation is CASILGGGNQPQHF.

This clonotype has ten or more counts. The junction shows a germline mismatch at one end, possibly a read error. This chain connects TRBV6-5 to TRBJ1-2, with 7 bases matching TRBD1. Germline V CDR1 and CDR2: MNHEY, SVGAGI. There are 13 residues in the CDR3. The CDR3 here is CASSYKRDRGTAF. The CDR3 nucleotides read TGTGCCAGCAGTTACAAACGGGACAGAGGTACCGCCTTC.

The sample holds a few counts of this clonotype. The chain has TRBV14 and TRBJ2-1, with D maybe TRBD1 (6 bases). This CDR3 has 18 amino acids. V was shortened by 0 bases and J by 9 bases, with 24 bases between the two germline ends. Germline V CDR1 and CDR2: SGHDN, FVKESK. The CDR3 loop is CASSQDRALGARGGEQFF. The CDR3, as DNA: TGTGCCAGCAGCCAAGATCGAGCTTTAGGGGCGAGAGGGGGTGAGCAGTTCTTC.

This clonotype was counted at least ten times. The CDR3 region has the DNA TGCAGTGCTAGAGATAGACTCGACTGGGGTGAAGCTTTCTTT. Translation: CSARDRLDWGEAFF. The chain links TRBV20-1 to TRBJ1-1; no definite D call. Trimming took off 0 bases at V and 7 bases at J, with 15 bases between the two ends. The germline V gene has CDR1 DFQATT and CDR2 SNEGSKA (reference sequence). CDR3 length: 14 amino acids.

This clonotype was found many times. This chain connects TRBV5-4 to TRBJ2-1, with a tentative D call TRBD2 (5 bases). CDR1 is SGHNT, CDR2 YYREEE, per germline (reference sequence). This CDR3 has 16 residues. Trimming pared 6 bases from V and 6 bases from J, leaving 22 bases between. CDR3 loop: CASTPPPGGLTNEQFF. In DNA form, the CDR3 reads TGTGCCAGCACCCCCCCGCCGGGCGGGCTCACCAATGAGCAGTTCTTC. The entire variable domain, with the rest obtained from reference TRBV5-4 and TRBJ2-1, is as follows: ETGVTQSPTHLIKTRGQQVTLRCSSQSGHNTVSWYQQALGQGPQFIFQYYREEENGRGNFPPRFSGLQFPNYSSELNVNALELDDSALYLCASTPPPGGLTNEQFFGPGTRLTVL.

This clonotype was counted between two and nine times. The J gene is TRBJ2-2, the V gene TRBV7-7, with 8 bases matching TRBD1. After removal of 4 bases from V and 4 bases from J, the junction contained 5 bases not matched to a gene. This CDR3 has 15 amino acids. CDR1 is SSHAT and CDR2 is FNYEAQ in the germline V gene (reference sequence). The DNA of the CDR3 is TGTGCCAGCAGCTCCCTGACAGGGGTCACCGGGGAGCTGTTTTTT. Its protein is CASSSLTGVTGELFF.

This rearrangement joins TRBV5-1 to TRBJ2-3, with D possibly matching TRBD1 (6 bases). The V and J ends lost 1 base and 3 bases respectively, with 12 bases between them. Germline-derived CDR1 and CDR2 are SGHRS and YFSETQ. The CDR3 length is 15 residues. This CDR3 reads CASSLFGRGTDTQYF. The CDR3, as DNA: TGCGCCAGCAGCTTGTTCGGCAGGGGTACAGATACGCAGTATTTT. Supplemented by reference TRBV5-1 and TRBJ2-3, the full variable domain reads KAGVTQTPRYLIKTRGQQVTLSCSPISGHRSVSWYQQTPGQGLQFLFEYFSETQRNKGNFPGRFSGRQFSNSRSEMNVSTLELGDSALYLCASSLFGRGTDTQYFGPGTRLTVL.

This clonotype has ten or more counts. The J gene is TRBJ2-1, the V gene TRBV5-1; D remains unclear. Germline V lookup: CDR1 SGHRS, CDR2 YFSETQ. The CDR3 has 14 amino acids. Deletions cut 5 bases from V and 8 bases from J, with 17 bases between. CDR3 DNA sequence: TGCGCCAGCAGTTCCTCCGGGCCCCCTGATGAGCAGTTCTTC. This gives the protein CASSSSGPPDEQFF.

This clonotype was observed many times. This chain links TRBV20-1 with TRBJ2-2; 12 positions agree with TRBD2. The CDR3 is made up of 16 amino acids. V was pared by 5 bases and J by 4 bases, with 8 bases of the junction left unmatched. CDR1 is DFQATT, CDR2 SNEGSKA, per germline (reference sequence). The CDR3 coding sequence is TGCAGTGCTGCCCTAGCGGGGGGGCCGAGCACCGGGGAGCTGTTTTTT. Its translation is CSAALAGGPSTGELFF.

This clonotype has a count of ten or more. The rearrangement links TRBV12-3 or TRBV12-4 to TRBJ2-1, with D maybe TRBD1 (6 bases). The CDR3 is made up of 12 amino acids. V lost 5 bases and J lost 6, with 8 bases in between. The CDR3 region has the DNA TGTGCCAGCAGTGACAGGACCAATGAGCAGTTCTTC. Translated, it gives CASSDRTNEQFF.

This clonotype has at least ten counts. This chain uses TRBV6-2 or TRBV6-3 with TRBJ2-3, with 9 bases fitting TRBD1. Per the germline V gene, CDR1 is MNHEY and CDR2 is SVGEGT. Unmatched junction bases numbered 6, after V lost 7 bases and J lost 4 bases. The CDR3 has 14 residues. CDR3 nucleotides: TGTGCCAGCACCCACAGGGGGCTGGCAGATACGCAGTATTTT. As protein: CASTHRGLADTQYF.